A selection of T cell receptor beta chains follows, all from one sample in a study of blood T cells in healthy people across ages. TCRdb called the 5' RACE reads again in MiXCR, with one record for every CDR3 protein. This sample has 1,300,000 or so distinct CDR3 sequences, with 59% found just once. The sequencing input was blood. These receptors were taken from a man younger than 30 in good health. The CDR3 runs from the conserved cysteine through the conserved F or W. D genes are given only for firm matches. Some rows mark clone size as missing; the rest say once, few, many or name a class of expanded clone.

cdr3_aa: CASSLGLEVSYEQYF; cdr3_nt: TGTGCCAGCAGCTTAGGGTTGGAGGTCTCCTACGAGCAGTACTTC; clone_size: -; v_call: TRBV11-2; d_call: -; j_call: TRBJ2-7
cdr3_aa: CASSSSRGAEYNSPLHF; cdr3_nt: TGTGCCAGCAGTTCATCCCGTGGGGCAGAATATAATTCACCCCTCCACTTT; clone_size: once; v_call: TRBV27; d_call: -; j_call: TRBJ1-6
cdr3_aa: CASSVGGFYTEAFF; cdr3_nt: TGTGCCAGCAGTGTGGGGGGATTCTACACTGAAGCTTTCTTT; clone_size: -; v_call: TRBV27; d_call: -; j_call: TRBJ1-1
cdr3_aa: CAISGSRDGAFF; cdr3_nt: TGTGCCATCAGTGGTTCGAGAGACGGAGCTTTCTTT; clone_size: -; v_call: TRBV10-3; d_call: -; j_call: TRBJ1-1
cdr3_aa: CATSRVRAEKLFF; cdr3_nt: TGTGCCACCAGCAGAGTCAGGGCTGAAAAACTGTTTTTT; clone_size: few; v_call: TRBV15; d_call: -; j_call: TRBJ1-4
cdr3_aa: CASSQEVRREETQYF; cdr3_nt: TGCGCCAGCAGCCAAGAAGTCCGCAGGGAAGAGACCCAGTACTTC; clone_size: -; v_call: TRBV4-1; d_call: -; j_call: TRBJ2-5
cdr3_aa: CASSVSGANTEAFF; cdr3_nt: TGTGCCAGCAGCGTTAGTGGGGCGAACACTGAAGCTTTCTTT; clone_size: few; v_call: TRBV7-9; d_call: -; j_call: TRBJ1-1
cdr3_aa: CSVLGTFGFLVNHGEQFF; cdr3_nt: TGCAGCGTTCTGGGCACTTTCGGGTTCTTGGTCAACCACGGTGAGCAGTTCTTC; clone_size: -; v_call: TRBV29-1; d_call: -; j_call: TRBJ2-1
cdr3_aa: CASSPRSGTLFAEAFF; cdr3_nt: TGTGCCAGTAGTCCGCGATCCGGGACACTTTTCGCTGAAGCTTTCTTT; clone_size: -; v_call: TRBV19; d_call: -; j_call: TRBJ1-1
cdr3_aa: CSVRVDTRYF; cdr3_nt: TGCAGCGTTCGGGTAGATACGCGGTATTTT; clone_size: -; v_call: TRBV29-1; d_call: -; j_call: TRBJ2-3
cdr3_aa: CASSRDRIHQPQHF; cdr3_nt: TGTGCCAGCAGTCGTGACAGAATCCATCAGCCCCAGCATTTT; clone_size: -; v_call: TRBV12-3/TRBV12-4; d_call: -; j_call: TRBJ1-5
cdr3_aa: CASSLGTGSEQYF; cdr3_nt: TGTGCCAGCAGTTTAGGGACAGGGTCCGAGCAGTACTTC; clone_size: few; v_call: TRBV27; d_call: TRBD1; j_call: TRBJ2-7
cdr3_aa: CASSAEDRVYEQYF; cdr3_nt: TGTGCCAGCAGCGCAGAGGACCGGGTGTACGAGCAGTACTTC; clone_size: -; v_call: TRBV7-2; d_call: -; j_call: TRBJ2-7
cdr3_aa: CASSFRRGWNKLFF; cdr3_nt: TGTGCCAGCAGCTTCCGCAGGGGATGGAATAAACTGTTTTTT; clone_size: -; v_call: TRBV7-9; d_call: -; j_call: TRBJ1-4
cdr3_aa: CASSQRLPGQGRNEQFF; cdr3_nt: TGCGCCAGCAGCCAGCGATTACCGGGCCAAGGCCGGAATGAGCAGTTCTTC; clone_size: -; v_call: TRBV4-1; d_call: -; j_call: TRBJ2-1
cdr3_aa: CASRSGTGGLQPQHF; cdr3_nt: TGTGCCAGCAGGTCCGGGACAGGGGGCCTTCAGCCCCAGCATTTT; clone_size: -; v_call: TRBV6-5; d_call: TRBD1; j_call: TRBJ1-5
cdr3_aa: CASRANRGGTGELFF; cdr3_nt: TGCGCCAGCAGAGCCAACAGGGGGGGCACCGGGGAGCTGTTTTTT; clone_size: once; v_call: TRBV5-1; d_call: -; j_call: TRBJ2-2
cdr3_aa: CASRTGRVSSYEQYF; cdr3_nt: TGCGCCAGCAGAACGGGACGGGTAAGCTCCTACGAGCAGTACTTC; clone_size: -; v_call: TRBV5-1; d_call: -; j_call: TRBJ2-7
cdr3_aa: CASSDRIGGPDTQYF; cdr3_nt: TGTGCCAGCAGTGACAGGATTGGAGGCCCAGATACGCAGTATTTT; clone_size: -; v_call: TRBV6-1; d_call: -; j_call: TRBJ2-3
cdr3_aa: CSVGPGGVGTEAFF; cdr3_nt: TGCAGCGTTGGACCCGGGGGCGTCGGCACTGAAGCTTTCTTT; clone_size: few; v_call: TRBV29-1; d_call: -; j_call: TRBJ1-1
cdr3_aa: CASSSPGQTILGTQYF; cdr3_nt: TGTGCCAGCAGTTCGCCGGGACAAACCATCCTGGGTACGCAGTATTTT; clone_size: -; v_call: TRBV7-9; d_call: -; j_call: TRBJ2-3
cdr3_aa: CASSPAPTEKLFF; cdr3_nt: TGCGCCAGCAGCCCAGCCCCAACTGAAAAACTGTTTTTT; clone_size: once; v_call: TRBV4-1; d_call: -; j_call: TRBJ1-4
cdr3_aa: CSASTGAYSNQPQHF; cdr3_nt: TGCAGTGCTAGTACGGGGGCCTATAGCAATCAGCCCCAGCATTTT; clone_size: -; v_call: TRBV20-1; d_call: -; j_call: TRBJ1-5
cdr3_aa: CASSPNQNNEQYF; cdr3_nt: TGTGCCAGCTCACCAAACCAGAATAACGAGCAGTACTTC; clone_size: -; v_call: TRBV18; d_call: -; j_call: TRBJ2-7
cdr3_aa: CSVETLGQGVQMAQYF; cdr3_nt: TGCAGCGTTGAAACGCTGGGACAGGGGGTTCAGATGGCGCAGTATTTT; clone_size: -; v_call: TRBV29-1; d_call: TRBD1; j_call: TRBJ2-3
cdr3_aa: CSARVGLVTDTQYF; cdr3_nt: TGCAGTGCTAGAGTGGGACTAGTCACAGATACGCAGTATTTT; clone_size: -; v_call: TRBV20-1; d_call: TRBD2; j_call: TRBJ2-3
cdr3_aa: CAIARQREYEQYF; cdr3_nt: TGTGCCATCGCCCGCCAGCGGGAGTACGAGCAGTACTTC; clone_size: -; v_call: TRBV10-3; d_call: TRBD2; j_call: TRBJ2-7
cdr3_aa: CSASGLAGVGNEQFF; cdr3_nt: TGCAGTGCGTCGGGACTAGCGGGAGTAGGGAATGAGCAGTTCTTC; clone_size: -; v_call: TRBV20-1; d_call: TRBD2; j_call: TRBJ2-1
cdr3_aa: CAIKGSGESQYF; cdr3_nt: TGTGCCATCAAGGGCTCGGGGGAGTCCCAGTACTTC; clone_size: once; v_call: TRBV10-3; d_call: -; j_call: TRBJ2-7
cdr3_aa: CASSSGDDHRTNEQFF; cdr3_nt: TGCGCCAGCAGCTCGGGGGACGACCATAGGACAAATGAGCAGTTCTTC; clone_size: -; v_call: TRBV5-1; d_call: -; j_call: TRBJ2-1
cdr3_aa: CSVEKTEGGYTF; cdr3_nt: TGCAGCGTTGAAAAAACAGAGGGTGGCTACACCTTC; clone_size: -; v_call: TRBV29-1; d_call: -; j_call: TRBJ1-2
cdr3_aa: CASSSLAGGLEDTDTQYF; cdr3_nt: TGTGCCAGCAGTTCGTTAGCGGGAGGGCTTGAAGATACAGATACGCAGTATTTT; clone_size: -; v_call: TRBV6-5; d_call: TRBD2; j_call: TRBJ2-3
cdr3_aa: CASSLSAGGVDTQYF; cdr3_nt: TGTGCCAGCAGTTTATCGGCGGGAGGGGTAGATACGCAGTATTTT; clone_size: -; v_call: TRBV27; d_call: TRBD2; j_call: TRBJ2-3
cdr3_aa: CASSLDRTGRYEQYF; cdr3_nt: TGTGCCAGCAGCTTAGATCGGACAGGGAGGTACGAGCAGTACTTC; clone_size: few; v_call: TRBV11-2; d_call: TRBD1; j_call: TRBJ2-7
cdr3_aa: CASSLDQLPYEQYF; cdr3_nt: TGTGCCAGCAGCTTAGATCAGCTACCCTACGAGCAGTACTTC; clone_size: -; v_call: TRBV7-2; d_call: -; j_call: TRBJ2-7
cdr3_aa: CASSGGLNSYEQYF; cdr3_nt: TGTGCCAGCAGCGGGGGACTCAACTCCTACGAGCAGTACTTC; clone_size: few; v_call: TRBV9; d_call: -; j_call: TRBJ2-7
cdr3_aa: CAISSGTGNSPLHF; cdr3_nt: TGTGCCATCAGCTCCGGGACAGGGAATTCACCCCTCCACTTT; clone_size: many; v_call: TRBV10-3; d_call: TRBD1; j_call: TRBJ1-6
cdr3_aa: CASIGRGDTYEQYF; cdr3_nt: TGTGCCAGCATCGGCAGGGGCGACACCTACGAGCAGTACTTC; clone_size: -; v_call: TRBV6-2/TRBV6-3; d_call: -; j_call: TRBJ2-7
cdr3_aa: CASSESGYLYEQYF; cdr3_nt: TGTGCCAGCAGTGAAAGTGGTTACCTCTACGAGCAGTACTTC; clone_size: -; v_call: TRBV25-1; d_call: -; j_call: TRBJ2-7
cdr3_aa: CASSLVPVGTSNQPQHF; cdr3_nt: TGTGCCAGCAGCTTAGTTCCCGTGGGAACTAGCAATCAGCCCCAGCATTTT; clone_size: once; v_call: TRBV7-6; d_call: -; j_call: TRBJ1-5
cdr3_aa: CSARDGRLGKDSPLHF; cdr3_nt: TGCAGTGCTAGAGATGGCCGGTTAGGGAAGGATTCACCCCTCCACTTT; clone_size: -; v_call: TRBV20-1; d_call: -; j_call: TRBJ1-6
cdr3_aa: CASSQDRIEQFF; cdr3_nt: TGCGCCAGCAGCCAGGATCGGATTGAGCAGTTCTTC; clone_size: -; v_call: TRBV4-1; d_call: -; j_call: TRBJ2-1
cdr3_aa: CASSLGTLDGYTF; cdr3_nt: TGTGCCAGCAGCCTCGGGACCTTGGACGGCTACACCTTC; clone_size: -; v_call: TRBV21-1; d_call: -; j_call: TRBJ1-2
cdr3_aa: CASSKARDRWYQETQYF; cdr3_nt: TGTGCCAGCAGCAAAGCTCGAGACAGATGGTACCAAGAGACCCAGTACTTC; clone_size: few; v_call: TRBV21-1; d_call: -; j_call: TRBJ2-5